These 7 T cell receptor beta chains originate from one sample sequenced in a study of cytomegalovirus exposure and HLA in healthy donors. PCR involved 60 Vbeta and 13 Jbeta primers. Profiled with immunoSEQ multiplex PCR; TCRdb holds only in-frame clones, not every one. Here the sample spans 99,000 or so clones, nearly 85% being singletons. The sample consisted of PBMCs. Receptors were obtained from a young man in good health and CMV-seronegative.

The rearrangement joins TRBV5-1 to TRBJ1-1; D is possibly TRBD1 (5 bases). Germline loops: CDR1 SGHRS, CDR2 YFSETQ. The V end was cut by 2 bases, the J end by 7 bases, with 12 bases between. The length of the CDR3 is 13 residues. The CDR3 DNA reads TGCGCCAGCAGCTTCGGCAGGGAGGGTGAAGCTTTCTTT. It is translated as CASSFGREGEAFF. The full variable domain, completed using reference TRBV5-1 and TRBJ1-1, is KAGVTQTPRYLIKTRGQQVTLSCSPISGHRSVSWYQQTPGQGLQFLFEYFSETQRNKGNFPGRFSGRQFSNSRSEMNVSTLELGDSALYLCASSFGREGEAFFGQGTRLTVV.

In this sample, this clone turned up a few times. Different DNA sequences within this sample yield the same CDR3. This rearrangement joins TRBV28 to TRBJ1-2, with unresolved D. Trimming removed 4 bases from V and 4 bases from J, with 7 bases in between. The CDR3 is 12 amino acids. Germline assignment: CDR1 MDHEN and CDR2 SYDVKM. CDR3 nucleotide sequence: TGTGCCAGCAGTTACCGAGGCTATGGCTACACCTTC. It encodes CASSYRGYGYTF.

The chain is built from TRBV7-2 and TRBJ2-7; 9 nucleotides match TRBD1. CDR1 and CDR2 (germline): SGHTA, FQGNSA. The trim removed 2 bases at V and 4 bases at J, leaving 6 bases unmatched. This CDR3 has 15 amino acids. Here the CDR3 DNA reads TGTGCCAGCAGCTTATACAGGGGGCGGAGTTACGAGCAGTACTTC. It is translated as CASSLYRGRSYEQYF.

This clone has more than one count but fewer than ten. V gene TRBV18 combines with J gene TRBJ1-1; no reliable D call. Per the germline V gene, CDR1 is KGHSH and CDR2 is LQKENI. The CDR3 is 13 residues long. V dropped 6 bases and J dropped 1 base, with 9 bases sitting between them. This chain's CDR3 is CASSVGRNTEAFF. CDR3 DNA: TGTGCCAGCTCGGTGGGGAGGAACACTGAAGCTTTCTTT.

The gene calls are TRBV18 and TRBJ2-5; 10 bases fit TRBD2. V shed 2 bases and J 4 bases; nucleotides not matched to a gene: 1. CDR1 is KGHSH, CDR2 LQKENI, per germline. This CDR3 is 14 amino acids long. The CDR3 is CASSPWTSGETQYF. The CDR3 DNA follows: TGTGCCAGCTCACCATGGACTAGCGGAGAGACCCAGTACTTC.

The V and J genes are TRBV5-6 and TRBJ1-5; the match to TRBD1 covers 8 bases. CDR1 SGHDT and CDR2 YYEEEE come from the germline V gene. The length of the CDR3 is 16 residues. V lost 4 bases, J lost 1 base, and 7 bases stayed unmatched. The CDR3 sequence is CASSIRQGRSNQPQHF. DNA of the CDR3: TGTGCCAGCAGCATCCGACAGGGGAGGAGCAATCAGCCCCAGCATTTT.

The count of this clone is one. The V and J genes are TRBV28 and TRBJ1-1, with 10 bases matching TRBD1. The CDR3 has 14 amino acids. The J segment lost 5 bases and the V segment lost 5 bases, leaving 5 bases of the junction unmatched. Germline V gives CDR1 MDHEN, CDR2 SYDVKM. The CDR3 is CASSTGTGATEAFF. The CDR3 bases are TGTGCCAGCAGTACCGGGACAGGGGCGACTGAAGCTTTCTTT.